The entry below describes one T cell receptor beta chain. Followed over time, Seattle patients had been enrolled while infection was active. The data belong to a study of blood T cell repertoires in COVID-19. Study overall: Some COVID-19 samples were acute and others convalescent; all came from the United States, Italy and Spain. From T cells, B-cell-depleted T cells, or PBMCs came the material, which was cDNA or gDNA.

The CDR3 runs to 14 residues. V was trimmed by 5 bases and J by 6 bases, leaving 17 bases between them. Germline V gives CDR1 GTSNPN, CDR2 SVGIG (reference sequence). In the original workflow: How many nucleated cells were present was estimated from reference gene primer amplification. The assay was immunoSEQ multiplex PCR, and TCRdb's table has in-frame clones only and misses some. That table is the source of V, J and clone size, and D and trimming were worked out from the DNA. In the table there are roughly 350,000 clones, more than 75% of which are singletons. The clonotype originates from a woman between 50 and 59 years old with COVID-19, enrolled during active disease. Sequencing input: peripheral blood. This chain links TRBV30 with TRBJ2-4; either TRBD1 or TRBD2 may supply D (5 bases each). The CDR3 bases are TGTGCCTGGGGGAGACTGGGGCCCCTAAACATTCAGTACTTC. Translation: CAWGRLGPLNIQYF.